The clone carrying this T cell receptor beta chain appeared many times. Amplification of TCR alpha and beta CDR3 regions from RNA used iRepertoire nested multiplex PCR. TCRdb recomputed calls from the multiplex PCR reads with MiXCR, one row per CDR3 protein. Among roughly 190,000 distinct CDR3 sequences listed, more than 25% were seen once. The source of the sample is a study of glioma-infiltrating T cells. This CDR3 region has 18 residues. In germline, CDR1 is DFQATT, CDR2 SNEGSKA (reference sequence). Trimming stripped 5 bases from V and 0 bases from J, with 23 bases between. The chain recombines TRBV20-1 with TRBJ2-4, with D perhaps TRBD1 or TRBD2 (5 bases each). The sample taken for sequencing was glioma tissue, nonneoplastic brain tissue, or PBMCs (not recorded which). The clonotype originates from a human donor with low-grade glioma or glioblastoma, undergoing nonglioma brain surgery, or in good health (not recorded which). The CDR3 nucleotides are TGCAGTGCTGAGGAGGATAGGGGCACTACACTAGCCAAAAACATTCAGTACTTC. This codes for CSAEEDRGTTLAKNIQYF.